This T cell receptor beta chain appears in the sequencing data of a study of blood T cells in healthy people across ages. To note about this clonotype: Its specificity is not known.

Per germline, CDR1 SGHTA and CDR2 FQGNSA. V trimming: 5 bases; J trimming: 4 bases; junction bases outside the gene matches: 6. The CDR3 totals 15 residues. A second PCR of about 6 to 12 cycles used a sample-barcoded 5' primer and a J-beta primer mix. TCRdb re-analysed the 5' RACE reads in MiXCR, keeping a single row per CDR3 protein. In the table there are hundreds of thousands of distinct CDR3 sequences, roughly two fifths of which are singletons. Whole-study results and caveats: A roughly linear fall in TCR beta diversity per million T cells was seen with increasing age.

This receptor was identified in a man older than 75 in good health. This chain links TRBV7-2 with TRBJ2-3, with 10 bases fitting TRBD1. Sequencing was carried out using blood. The CDR3 DNA is TGTGCCAGCAGCCTCCGGGACAGGGGTCCAGATACGCAGTATTTT. Its protein product is CASSLRDRGPDTQYF.